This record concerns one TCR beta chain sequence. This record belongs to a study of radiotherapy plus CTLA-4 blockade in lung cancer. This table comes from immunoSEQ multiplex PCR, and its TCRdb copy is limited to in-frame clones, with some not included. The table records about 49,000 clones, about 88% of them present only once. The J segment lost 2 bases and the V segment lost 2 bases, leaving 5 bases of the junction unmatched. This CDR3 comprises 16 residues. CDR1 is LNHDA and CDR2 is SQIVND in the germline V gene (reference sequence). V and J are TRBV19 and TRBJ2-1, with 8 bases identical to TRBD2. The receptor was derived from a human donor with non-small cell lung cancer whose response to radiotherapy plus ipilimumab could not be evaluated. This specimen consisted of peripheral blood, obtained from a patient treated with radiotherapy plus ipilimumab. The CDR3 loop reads CASSISGGFPYNEQFF. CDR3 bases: TGTGCCAGTAGTATAAGCGGGGGCTTCCCCTACAATGAGCAGTTCTTC.